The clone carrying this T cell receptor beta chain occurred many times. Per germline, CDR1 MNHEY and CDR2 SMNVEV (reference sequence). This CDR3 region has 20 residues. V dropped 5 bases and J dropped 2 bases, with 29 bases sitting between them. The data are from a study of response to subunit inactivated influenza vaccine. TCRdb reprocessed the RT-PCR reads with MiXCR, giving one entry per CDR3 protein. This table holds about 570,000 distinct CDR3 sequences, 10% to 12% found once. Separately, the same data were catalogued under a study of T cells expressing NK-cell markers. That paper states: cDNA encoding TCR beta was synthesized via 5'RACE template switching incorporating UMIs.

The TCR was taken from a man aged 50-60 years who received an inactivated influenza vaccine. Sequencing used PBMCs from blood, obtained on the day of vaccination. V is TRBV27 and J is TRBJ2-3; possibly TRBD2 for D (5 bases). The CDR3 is CASSPLMGGSRSFSTDTQYF. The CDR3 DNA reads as TGTGCCAGCAGTCCCCTTATGGGTGGGAGTCGTTCTTTTTCCACAGATACGCAGTATTTT.